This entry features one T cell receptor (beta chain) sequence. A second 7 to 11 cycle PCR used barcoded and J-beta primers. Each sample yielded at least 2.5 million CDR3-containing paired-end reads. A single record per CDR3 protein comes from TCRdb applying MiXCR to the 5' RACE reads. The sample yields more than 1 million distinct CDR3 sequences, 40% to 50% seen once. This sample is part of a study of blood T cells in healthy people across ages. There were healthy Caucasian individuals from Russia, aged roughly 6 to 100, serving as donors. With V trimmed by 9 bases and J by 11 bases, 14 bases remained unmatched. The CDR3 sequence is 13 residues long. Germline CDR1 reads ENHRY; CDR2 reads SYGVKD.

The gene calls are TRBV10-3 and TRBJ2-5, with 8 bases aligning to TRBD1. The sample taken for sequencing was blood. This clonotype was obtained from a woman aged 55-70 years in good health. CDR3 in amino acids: CAINRDRLHEQYF. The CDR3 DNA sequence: TGTGCCATAAACCGGGACAGGCTGCATGAGCAGTACTTC.